The 8 T cell receptor beta chains listed next were all sequenced from one sample in a study of blood T cell repertoires in COVID-19. Using immunoSEQ multiplex PCR, the repertoire was profiled, and TCRdb retains in-frame clones only, with some absent. The table records 120,000 to 150,000 clones, roughly four fifths of them present only once. Sequenced: peripheral blood. The origin of the receptors is a human donor with acute or convalescent COVID-19. The donor label of this sample is uncertain.

This clone was observed a handful of times. The chain carries TRBV30 and TRBJ1-5; D uncertain. The V and J ends lost 2 bases and 0 bases respectively, with 8 bases between them. The CDR3 length is 14 residues. Germline-derived CDR1 and CDR2 are GTSNPN and SVGIG (reference sequence). The CDR3 DNA reads as TGTGCCTGGAGTAACGGGATTAGCAATCAGCCCCAGCATTTT. It is translated as CAWSNGISNQPQHF.

The chain employs TRBV7-9 and TRBJ1-1; D may be TRBD1 (6 bases). The length of the CDR3 is 16 residues. CDR1 is SEHNR and CDR2 is FQNEAQ in the germline V gene (reference sequence). Trimming removed 0 bases at V and 4 bases at J, with 15 bases between. The CDR3 sequence is CASSLAQGRGVTEAFF. As DNA, the CDR3 is TGTGCCAGCAGCTTAGCGCAAGGCAGGGGAGTCACTGAAGCTTTCTTT.

CDR3 in amino acids: CASSLTDRNTEAFF. The CDR3 DNA reads TGTGCCAGCAGCTTGACGGACAGGAACACTGAAGCTTTCTTT. The V and J genes are TRBV7-3 and TRBJ1-1; perhaps TRBD1 as D (6 bases). V was clipped by 3 bases and J by 1 base, with 9 bases between them. The CDR3 is made up of 14 amino acids. The germline gives CDR1 SGHTA, CDR2 FQGTGA.

The chain uses TRBV24-1 and TRBJ2-5, with a possible D match to TRBD2 (6 bases). Germline values: CDR1 KGHDR, CDR2 SFDVKD. Trimming left V 2 bases short and J 5 bases short, with 11 bases between. This CDR3 contains 14 residues. The CDR3 DNA reads TGTGCCACCAGTGATTCGGCCGCGGGGGAGACCCAGTACTTC. Encoded protein: CATSDSAAGETQYF.

The DNA for the CDR3 is TGTGCCACCAGTGCCCGCGGGGGCATAACTGAAGCTTTCTTT. Residues: CATSARGGITEAFF. The J gene is TRBJ1-1, the V gene TRBV24-1, with D maybe TRBD1 (6 bases). The germline V and J ends were trimmed by 5 bases and 5 bases, with 14 bases remaining between them. This CDR3 is built from 14 residues. Germline CDR1 reads KGHDR; CDR2 reads SFDVKD.

A note on this clone: Different DNA sequences within this sample yield the same CDR3. V is TRBV2 and J is TRBJ1-5; 9 bases fit TRBD1. The germline gives CDR1 SNHLY, CDR2 FYNNEI. This CDR3 has 14 amino acids. V shed 3 bases and J 7 bases; nucleotides not matched to a gene: 4. The CDR3 loop reads CASSEGQGRQPQHF. The CDR3 DNA reads TGTGCCAGCAGTGAGGGACAGGGTAGACAGCCCCAGCATTTT.

The V gene is TRBV10-1, the J gene TRBJ2-7, with 7 bases lining up with TRBD1. Per germline, CDR1 WNHNN and CDR2 SYGVQD (reference sequence). The CDR3 is made up of 14 amino acids. The V segment lost 8 bases and the J segment 3 bases; nucleotides outside the gene matches: 10. This chain's CDR3 is CASSARDSDYEQYV. CDR3 sequence (DNA): TGCGCCAGCTCTGCCCGGGACAGCGACTACGAGCAGTACGTC.

The chain links TRBV13 to TRBJ1-6; D is unclear. Germline V gene lookup returns CDR1 PRHDT and CDR2 FYEKMQ (reference sequence). With 4 bases removed from V and 3 bases from J, the gap between germline ends came to 13 bases. The CDR3 extends over 16 amino acids. CDR3 sequence (DNA): TGTGCCAGCAGCTCATCTTCGGCGGACTATAATTCACCCCTCCACTTT. It encodes CASSSSSADYNSPLHF.